The entry below gives a single T cell receptor (beta chain) sequence along with its context. Through a sample-barcoded 5' primer and a J-beta primer mix, a second PCR was run for roughly 6 to 11 cycles. One entry per CDR3 protein, called by TCRdb with MiXCR from the 5' RACE reads. Here the sample spans just over 800,000 distinct CDR3 sequences, 60% to 80% being singletons. Germline CDR1 and CDR2: SGHRS and YFSETQ. The V and J ends lost 0 bases and 5 bases, in that order; junction bases with no gene match: 4. The CDR3 spans 15 residues. The data are from a study of blood T cells in healthy people across ages. Overall study context: Capture via template switching afforded approximately one barcoded beta molecule per two T cells.

Sequencing was carried out using blood. This chain connects TRBV5-1 to TRBJ1-5; 8 bases fit TRBD1. The receptor was isolated from a man younger than 40 in good health. CDR3 residues: CASSLAGQAHQPQHF. The CDR3 region has the DNA TGCGCCAGCAGCTTGGCGGGACAGGCCCATCAGCCCCAGCATTTT.